This is a list of T cell receptor beta chains from one sample in a study of patients and donors after allogeneic stem cell transplantation. TCRdb processed the RT-PCR reads anew with MiXCR; each CDR3 protein has one entry. The table has 87,000 or so distinct CDR3 sequences, less than 5% seen once. Sequencing was done on a sample of blood, either unsorted or a sorted T cell fraction (not recorded which). The source of these receptors is a human donor who was either an allogeneic HSCT recipient or a stem cell or donor lymphocyte infusion donor (not recorded which). It is not recorded whose cells these are; they may come from a transplant donor. Both conserved end residues are part of each CDR3. D genes are given only for firm matches. Only some rows state a clone size, as once, few, many or a class for expanded clones.

CDR3: CASSPTLRGIGQPQHF
DNA: TGTGCCAGCAGTCCCACCCTCAGGGGGATCGGTCAGCCCCAGCATTTT
V: TRBV12-3/TRBV12-4
size: many
J: TRBJ1-5
D: TRBD1

CDR3: CASSLAGDSMYEQFF
DNA: TGTGCCAGCAGCTTGGCAGGGGACTCTATGTATGAGCAGTTCTTC
V: TRBV5-4
size: .
J: TRBJ2-1
D: .

CDR3: CASSLEGVGTQPQHF
DNA: TGTGCCAGCAGCTTAGAAGGGGTAGGGACTCAGCCCCAGCATTTT
V: TRBV7-9
size: many
J: TRBJ1-5
D: .

CDR3: CSARDSPSGAQRTYF
DNA: TGCAGTGCTAGAGATAGTCCTAGCGGGGCCCAGCGGACGTACTTC
V: TRBV20-1
size: .
J: TRBJ2-7
D: TRBD2

CDR3: CASSLTLAGGLDEQFF
DNA: TGTGCCAGCAGTTTAACTCTAGCGGGGGGGCTCGATGAGCAGTTCTTC
V: TRBV6-5
size: many
J: TRBJ2-1
D: TRBD2

CDR3: CASSLGWGLNTEAFF
DNA: TGTGCCAGCAGCTTGGGATGGGGGCTGAACACTGAAGCTTTCTTT
V: TRBV5-5
size: many
J: TRBJ1-1
D: .

CDR3: CASSLDPAEQFF
DNA: TGTGCCAGCAGCTTGGACCCAGCCGAGCAGTTCTTC
V: TRBV7-9
size: .
J: TRBJ2-1
D: .

CDR3: CASSQDAGGQGVEKLFF
DNA: TGTGCCAGCAGCCAAGACGCGGGGGGACAGGGAGTTGAAAAACTGTTTTTT
V: TRBV4-2
size: many
J: TRBJ1-4
D: TRBD1

CDR3: CASSVVLSNQPQHF
DNA: TGTGCCAGCAGCGTGGTTTTGAGCAATCAGCCCCAGCATTTT
V: TRBV5-5
size: few
J: TRBJ1-5
D: .

CDR3: CASSPSGVGYEQYF
DNA: TGTGCCAGCTCACCATCGGGTGTGGGCTACGAGCAGTACTTC
V: TRBV18
size: few
J: TRBJ2-7
D: .

CDR3: CASSWGGQGGEKLFF
DNA: TGTGCCAGCAGCTGGGGGGGACAGGGCGGCGAAAAACTGTTTTTT
V: TRBV5-6
size: .
J: TRBJ1-4
D: TRBD1

CDR3: CVSSLPGTLNTEAFF
DNA: TGTGTCAGCAGCTTACCCGGGACTTTGAACACTGAAGCTTTCTTT
V: TRBV7-9
size: few
J: TRBJ1-1
D: .

CDR3: CASSRPPLATQYF
DNA: TGTGCCAGCAGCCGACCCCCCCTCGCGACCCAGTACTTC
V: TRBV3-1
size: many
J: TRBJ2-5
D: .

CDR3: CSARPDRGGSGANVLTF
DNA: TGCAGTGCTAGACCGGACAGGGGTGGCTCTGGGGCCAACGTCCTGACTTTC
V: TRBV20-1
size: few
J: TRBJ2-6
D: TRBD1

CDR3: CASQKQGSYGYTF
DNA: TGTGCCAGCCAAAAACAGGGCTCCTATGGCTACACCTTC
V: TRBV12-3/TRBV12-4
size: many
J: TRBJ1-2
D: .

CDR3: CASTYSRDQPQHF
DNA: TGTGCCAGTACCTACAGTCGGGATCAGCCCCAGCATTTT
V: TRBV19
size: few
J: TRBJ1-5
D: .

CDR3: CASSLDAAGINEQFF
DNA: TGCGCCAGCAGCTTGGACGCCGCGGGTATCAATGAGCAGTTCTTC
V: TRBV5-1
size: many
J: TRBJ2-1
D: .

CDR3: CASSPRQAGISNQPQHF
DNA: TGTGCCAGCTCACCACGACAGGCGGGAATTAGCAATCAGCCCCAGCATTTT
V: TRBV18
size: many
J: TRBJ1-5
D: .

CDR3: CASSQRAGGYMSEQFF
DNA: TGTGCCAGCAGCCAACGAGCGGGGGGGTATATGAGTGAGCAGTTCTTC
V: TRBV5-5
size: many
J: TRBJ2-1
D: TRBD2

CDR3: CSIRGLGGSADTQYF
DNA: TGCAGCATCCGGGGTCTGGGGGGATCCGCAGATACGCAGTATTTT
V: TRBV29-1
size: many
J: TRBJ2-3
D: .

CDR3: CSARPTGNQYTEAFF
DNA: TGCAGTGCTAGACCGACAGGGAACCAATACACTGAAGCTTTCTTT
V: TRBV20-1
size: many
J: TRBJ1-1
D: TRBD1

CDR3: CASSADRVGIQYF
DNA: TGTGCCAGCAGCGCGGACAGGGTGGGCATTCAGTACTTC
V: TRBV7-3
size: .
J: TRBJ2-4
D: TRBD1

CDR3: CASSEGTGRGSPLHF
DNA: TGCGCCAGCAGTGAGGGAACCGGGAGGGGTTCACCCCTCCACTTT
V: TRBV10-2
size: many
J: TRBJ1-6
D: .

CDR3: CASRQETSNQPQHF
DNA: TGTGCCAGCAGACAGGAAACGAGCAATCAGCCCCAGCATTTT
V: TRBV6-1
size: many
J: TRBJ1-5
D: .

CDR3: CASSRNEKLFF
DNA: TGTGCCAGCAGCCGGAACGAAAAACTGTTTTTT
V: TRBV3-1
size: many
J: TRBJ1-4
D: .

CDR3: CASSPPGSVSYEQYF
DNA: TGTGCCAGCTCACCTCCGGGCTCCGTCTCCTACGAGCAGTACTTC
V: TRBV18
size: many
J: TRBJ2-7
D: .

CDR3: CASSFGPQSEAFF
DNA: TGTGCCAGCAGCTTTGGGCCGCAGTCTGAAGCTTTCTTT
V: TRBV5-6
size: many
J: TRBJ1-1
D: .

CDR3: CASSYSQTNPGQGGYTF
DNA: TGTGCCAGCAGTTACTCGCAAACTAACCCGGGACAGGGAGGATACACCTTC
V: TRBV6-5
size: .
J: TRBJ1-2
D: TRBD1

CDR3: CASSESGGRMTDTQYF
DNA: TGCGCCAGCAGTGAATCGGGCGGGAGAATGACAGATACGCAGTATTTT
V: TRBV10-1
size: many
J: TRBJ2-3
D: TRBD2

CDR3: CASSQVGGGRSQPQHF
DNA: TGCGCCAGCAGCCAAGTTGGGGGGGGCCGGAGTCAGCCCCAGCATTTT
V: TRBV4-1
size: .
J: TRBJ1-5
D: .

CDR3: CSVSTATGFSYNEQFF
DNA: TGCAGCGTCTCCACCGCCACAGGGTTCTCCTACAATGAGCAGTTCTTC
V: TRBV29-1
size: many
J: TRBJ2-1
D: .

CDR3: CASSRHHNTEAFF
DNA: TGTGCCAGCTCACGACACCATAACACTGAAGCTTTCTTT
V: TRBV18
size: many
J: TRBJ1-1
D: .

CDR3: CASSEVSGTDTQYF
DNA: TGTGCCAGCAGTGAAGTCTCGGGCACAGATACGCAGTATTTT
V: TRBV25-1
size: few
J: TRBJ2-3
D: .

CDR3: CASSLVDRGGTEAFF
DNA: TGCGCCAGCAGCTTGGTGGACAGGGGAGGCACTGAAGCTTTCTTT
V: TRBV5-1
size: many
J: TRBJ1-1
D: TRBD1

CDR3: CASSFGQSTEAFF
DNA: TGTGCCAGCAGCTTTGGGCAATCCACTGAAGCTTTCTTT
V: TRBV7-9
size: .
J: TRBJ1-1
D: .

CDR3: CASSQRHRASTEAFF
DNA: TGTGCCAGCAGCCAAAGACACAGGGCCAGCACTGAAGCTTTCTTT
V: TRBV14
size: many
J: TRBJ1-1
D: .

CDR3: CASSESAGPTGNTIYF
DNA: TGTGCCAGCAGCGAATCCGCAGGGCCAACTGGAAACACCATATATTTT
V: TRBV9
size: many
J: TRBJ1-3
D: .

CDR3: CASSEWEGGDTEAFF
DNA: TGTGCCAGCAGTGAATGGGAGGGTGGCGACACTGAAGCTTTCTTT
V: TRBV6-1
size: many
J: TRBJ1-1
D: .

CDR3: CASSSGLASTGELFF
DNA: TGTGCCAGCAGCTCGGGACTAGCGAGCACCGGGGAGCTGTTTTTT
V: TRBV7-8
size: .
J: TRBJ2-2
D: TRBD2

CDR3: CASKRGTDGDTQYF
DNA: TGCGCCAGCAAAAGAGGGACTGATGGAGATACGCAGTATTTT
V: TRBV5-1
size: many
J: TRBJ2-3
D: .

CDR3: CASSYLGTGTNYGYTF
DNA: TGTGCCAGCAGTTACCTCGGGACAGGAACCAACTATGGCTACACCTTC
V: TRBV6-5
size: medium-sized
J: TRBJ1-2
D: TRBD1

CDR3: CASSLSWTSQETQYF
DNA: TGTGCCAGCAGTTTATCTTGGACATCCCAAGAGACCCAGTACTTC
V: TRBV27
size: .
J: TRBJ2-5
D: .

CDR3: CAISPPGTGERTF
DNA: TGTGCCATCAGCCCACCAGGGACAGGGGAAAGGACCTTC
V: TRBV10-3
size: many
J: TRBJ1-2
D: TRBD1